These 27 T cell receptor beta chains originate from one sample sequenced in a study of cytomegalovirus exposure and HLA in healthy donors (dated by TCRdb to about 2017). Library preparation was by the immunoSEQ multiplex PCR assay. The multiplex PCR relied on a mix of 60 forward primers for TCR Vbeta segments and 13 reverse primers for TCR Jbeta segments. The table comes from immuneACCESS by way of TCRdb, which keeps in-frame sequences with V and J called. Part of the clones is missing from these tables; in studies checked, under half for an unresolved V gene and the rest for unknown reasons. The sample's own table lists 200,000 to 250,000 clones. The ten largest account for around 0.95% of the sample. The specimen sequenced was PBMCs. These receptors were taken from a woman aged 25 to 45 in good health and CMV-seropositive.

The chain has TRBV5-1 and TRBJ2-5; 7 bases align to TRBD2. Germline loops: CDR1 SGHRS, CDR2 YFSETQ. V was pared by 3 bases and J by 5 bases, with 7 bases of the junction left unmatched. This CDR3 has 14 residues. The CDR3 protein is CASSWEGNPETQYF. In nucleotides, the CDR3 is TGCGCCAGCAGCTGGGAGGGAAATCCGGAGACCCAGTACTTC.

CDR3 DNA sequence: TGCGCCAGCAGCTCGCCGGGGGGGCAAGAGCAGTACTTC. It encodes CASSSPGGQEQYF. The chain has TRBV5-1 and TRBJ2-7; TRBD2 matches at 8 bases. There are 13 residues in the CDR3. V gave up 3 bases and J gave up 7 bases; unmatched junction bases: 6. From germline, CDR1 is SGHRS and CDR2 YFSETQ.

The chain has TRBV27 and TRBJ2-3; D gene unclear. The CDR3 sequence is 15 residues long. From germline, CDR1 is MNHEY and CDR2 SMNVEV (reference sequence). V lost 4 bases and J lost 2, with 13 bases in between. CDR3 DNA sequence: TGTGCCAGCAGTTCTAATCTCAACCCCACAGATACGCAGTATTTT. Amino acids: CASSSNLNPTDTQYF.

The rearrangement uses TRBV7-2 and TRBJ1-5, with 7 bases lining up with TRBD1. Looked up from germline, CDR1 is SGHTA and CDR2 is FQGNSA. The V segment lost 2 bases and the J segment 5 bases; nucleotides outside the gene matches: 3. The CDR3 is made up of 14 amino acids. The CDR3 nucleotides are TGTGCCAGCAGCTTATCAGGGGGTGATCAGCCCCAGCATTTT. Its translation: CASSLSGGDQPQHF.

The CDR3 DNA reads TGTGCCAGCAGCTTAGGCGGGAGGGATTCCTACGAGCAGTACTTC. The encoded protein is CASSLGGRDSYEQYF. The chain carries TRBV7-2 and TRBJ2-7, with 9 bases fitting TRBD2. Trimming took 1 base from V and 1 from J; bases not matched to a gene: 2. The germline gives CDR1 SGHTA, CDR2 FQGNSA. The length of the CDR3 is 15 residues.

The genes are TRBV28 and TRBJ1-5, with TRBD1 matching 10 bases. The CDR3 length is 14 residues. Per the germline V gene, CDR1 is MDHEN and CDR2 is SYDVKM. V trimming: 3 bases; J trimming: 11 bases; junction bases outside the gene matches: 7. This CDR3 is CASSLGQGLVSQHF. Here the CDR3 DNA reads TGTGCCAGCAGTTTGGGACAGGGGTTGGTGTCCCAGCATTTT.

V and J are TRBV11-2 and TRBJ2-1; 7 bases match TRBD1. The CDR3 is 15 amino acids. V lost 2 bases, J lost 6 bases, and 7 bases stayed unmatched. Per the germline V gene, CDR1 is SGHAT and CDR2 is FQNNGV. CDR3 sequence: CASSLPGRGSNEQFF. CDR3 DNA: TGTGCCAGCAGCTTACCGGGCAGGGGGTCCAATGAGCAGTTCTTC. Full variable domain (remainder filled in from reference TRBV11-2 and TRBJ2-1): EAGVAQSPRYKIIEKRQSVAFWCNPISGHATLYWYQQILGQGPKLLIQFQNNGVVDDSQLPKDRFSAERLKGVDSTLKIQPAKLEDSAVYLCASSLPGRGSNEQFFGPGTRLTVL.

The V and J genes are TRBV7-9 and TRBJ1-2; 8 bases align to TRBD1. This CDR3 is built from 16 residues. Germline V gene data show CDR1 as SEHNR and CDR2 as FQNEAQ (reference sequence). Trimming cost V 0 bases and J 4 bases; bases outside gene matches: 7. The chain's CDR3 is CASSLAETGVGYGYTF. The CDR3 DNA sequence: TGTGCCAGCAGCTTAGCGGAGACAGGGGTGGGCTATGGCTACACCTTC.

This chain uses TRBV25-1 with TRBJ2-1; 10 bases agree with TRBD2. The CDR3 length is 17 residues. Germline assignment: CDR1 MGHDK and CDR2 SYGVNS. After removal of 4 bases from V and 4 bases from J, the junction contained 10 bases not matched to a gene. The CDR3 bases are TGTGCCAGCAGTGCCAAAGGGGGGACTAGCGCTTACAATGAGCAGTTCTTC. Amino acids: CASSAKGGTSAYNEQFF.

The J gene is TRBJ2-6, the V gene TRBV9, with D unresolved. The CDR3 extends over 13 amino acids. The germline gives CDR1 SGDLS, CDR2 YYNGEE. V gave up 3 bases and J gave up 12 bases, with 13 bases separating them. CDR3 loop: CASSGGFNRVLTF. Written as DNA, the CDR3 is TGTGCCAGCAGCGGCGGCTTCAACCGCGTCCTGACTTTC.

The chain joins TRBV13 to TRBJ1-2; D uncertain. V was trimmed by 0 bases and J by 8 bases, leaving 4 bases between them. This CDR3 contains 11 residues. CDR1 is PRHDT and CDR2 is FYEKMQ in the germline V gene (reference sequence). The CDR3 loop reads CASSLGYGYTF. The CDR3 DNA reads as TGTGCCAGCAGCTTAGGCTACGGCTACACCTTC. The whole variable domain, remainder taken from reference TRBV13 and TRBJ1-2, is AAGVIQSPRHLIKEKRETATLKCYPIPRHDTVYWYQQGPGQDPQFLISFYEKMQSDKGSIPDRFSAQQFSDYHSELNMSSLELGDSALYFCASSLGYGYTFGSGTRLTVV.

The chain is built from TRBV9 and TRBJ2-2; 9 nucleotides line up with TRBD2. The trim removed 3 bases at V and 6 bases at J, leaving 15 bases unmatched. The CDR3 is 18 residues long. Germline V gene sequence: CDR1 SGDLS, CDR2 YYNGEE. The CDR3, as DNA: TGTGCCAGCAGCGAACCTAAGAGCGGGAGGTCTCGCCCCGGGGAGCTGTTTTTT. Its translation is CASSEPKSGRSRPGELFF.

The CDR3 loop reads CASSLAGDEKLFF. CDR3 in DNA: TGTGCCAGCAGCTTAGCCGGGGATGAAAAACTGTTTTTT. V and J are TRBV7-9 and TRBJ1-4; D is ambiguous. V lost 0 bases to trimming and J lost 6 bases, with 5 bases between them. The CDR3 extends over 13 amino acids. Germline assignment: CDR1 SEHNR and CDR2 FQNEAQ (reference sequence).

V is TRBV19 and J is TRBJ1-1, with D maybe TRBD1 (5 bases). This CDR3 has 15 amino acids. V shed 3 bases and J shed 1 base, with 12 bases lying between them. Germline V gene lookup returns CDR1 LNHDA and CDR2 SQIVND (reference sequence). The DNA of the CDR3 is TGTGCCAGTAGTATTGGACACATGACGAACACTGAAGCTTTCTTT. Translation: CASSIGHMTNTEAFF.

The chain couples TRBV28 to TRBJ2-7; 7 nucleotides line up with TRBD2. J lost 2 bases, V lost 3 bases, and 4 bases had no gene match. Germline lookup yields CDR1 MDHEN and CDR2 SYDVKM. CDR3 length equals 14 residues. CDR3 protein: CASSLVTSPYEQYF. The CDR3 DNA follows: TGTGCCAGCAGTTTGGTGACTAGCCCCTACGAGCAGTACTTC.

The CDR3 sequence is CASSARGLASYEQYF. The CDR3 DNA reads as TGTGCCAGCAGTGCGCGGGGACTTGCCTCCTACGAGCAGTACTTC. The rearrangement links TRBV25-1 to TRBJ2-7; TRBD2 might be the D (6 bases). V was shortened by 4 bases and J by 0 bases, with 13 bases between the two germline ends. The CDR3 is 15 residues long. Germline assignment: CDR1 MGHDK and CDR2 SYGVNS.

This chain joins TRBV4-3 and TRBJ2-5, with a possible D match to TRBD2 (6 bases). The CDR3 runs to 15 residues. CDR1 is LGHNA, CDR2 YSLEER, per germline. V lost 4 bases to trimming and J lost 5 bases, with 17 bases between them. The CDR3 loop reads CASSPRPGLAETQYF. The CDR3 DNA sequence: TGCGCCAGCAGCCCTAGACCGGGGCTAGCGGAGACCCAGTACTTC.

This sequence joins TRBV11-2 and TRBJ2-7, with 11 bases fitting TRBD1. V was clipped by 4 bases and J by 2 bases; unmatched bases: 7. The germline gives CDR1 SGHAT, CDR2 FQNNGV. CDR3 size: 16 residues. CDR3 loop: CASSYWGTGGTYEQYF. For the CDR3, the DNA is TGTGCCAGCAGCTACTGGGGGACAGGGGGGACCTACGAGCAGTACTTC.

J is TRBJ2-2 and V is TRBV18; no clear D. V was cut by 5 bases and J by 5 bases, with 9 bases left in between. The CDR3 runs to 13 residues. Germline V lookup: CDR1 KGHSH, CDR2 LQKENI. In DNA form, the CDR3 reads TGTGCCAGCTCAGTAACCGCGACCGGGGAGCTGTTTTTT. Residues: CASSVTATGELFF.

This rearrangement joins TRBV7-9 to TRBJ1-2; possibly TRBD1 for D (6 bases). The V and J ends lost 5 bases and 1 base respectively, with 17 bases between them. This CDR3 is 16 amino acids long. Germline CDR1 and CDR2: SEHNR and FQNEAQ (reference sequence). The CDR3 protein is CASSPQLRTVNYGYTF. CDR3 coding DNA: TGTGCCAGCAGCCCTCAATTGAGGACAGTTAACTATGGCTACACCTTC.

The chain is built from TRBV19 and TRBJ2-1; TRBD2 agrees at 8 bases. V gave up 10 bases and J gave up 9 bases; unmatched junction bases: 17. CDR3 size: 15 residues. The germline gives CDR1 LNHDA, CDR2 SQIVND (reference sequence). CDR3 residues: CATRLVGTRGPEQFF. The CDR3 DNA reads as TGTGCCACCCGTCTTGTCGGGACTAGAGGTCCTGAGCAGTTCTTC.

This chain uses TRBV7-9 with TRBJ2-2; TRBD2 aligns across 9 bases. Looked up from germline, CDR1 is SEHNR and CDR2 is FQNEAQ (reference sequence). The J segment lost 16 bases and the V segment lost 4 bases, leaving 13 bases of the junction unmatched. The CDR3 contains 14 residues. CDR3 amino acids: CASSSGGGRARKFF. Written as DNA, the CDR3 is TGTGCCAGCAGCTCTGGAGGCGGGAGGGCCAGGAAGTTTTTT.

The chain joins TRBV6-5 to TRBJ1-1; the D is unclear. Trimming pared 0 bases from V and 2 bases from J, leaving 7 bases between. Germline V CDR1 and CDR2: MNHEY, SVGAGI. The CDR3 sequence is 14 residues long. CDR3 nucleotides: TGTGCCAGCAGTTACTCCCAGGCTAACACTGAAGCTTTCTTT. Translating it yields CASSYSQANTEAFF.

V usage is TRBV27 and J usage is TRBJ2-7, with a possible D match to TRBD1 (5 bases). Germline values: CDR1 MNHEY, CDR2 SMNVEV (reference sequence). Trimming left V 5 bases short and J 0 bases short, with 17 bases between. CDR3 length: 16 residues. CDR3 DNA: TGTGCCAGCAGTCGGCGCCCCGACAGCTCCTCCTACGAGCAGTACTTC. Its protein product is CASSRRPDSSSYEQYF.

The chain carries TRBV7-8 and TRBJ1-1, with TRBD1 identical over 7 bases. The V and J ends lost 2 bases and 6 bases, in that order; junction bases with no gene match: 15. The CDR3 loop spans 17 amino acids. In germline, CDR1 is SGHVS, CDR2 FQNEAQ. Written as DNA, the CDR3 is TGTGCCAGCAGCTTAAGAGGGGGGACAGAGAGAAGCGCTGAAGCTTTCTTT. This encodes CASSLRGGTERSAEAFF.

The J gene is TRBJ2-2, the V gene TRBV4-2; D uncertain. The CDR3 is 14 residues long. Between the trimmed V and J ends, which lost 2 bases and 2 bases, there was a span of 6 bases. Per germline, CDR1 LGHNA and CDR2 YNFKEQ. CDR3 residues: CASSQSHNTGELFF. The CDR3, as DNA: TGTGCCAGCAGCCAATCACATAACACCGGGGAGCTGTTTTTT.

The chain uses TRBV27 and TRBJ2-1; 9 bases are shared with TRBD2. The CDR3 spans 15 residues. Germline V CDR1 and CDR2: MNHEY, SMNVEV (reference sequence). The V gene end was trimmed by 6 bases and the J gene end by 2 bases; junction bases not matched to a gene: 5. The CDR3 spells CASSTSGHPYNEQFF. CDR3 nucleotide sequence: TGTGCCAGCAGCACTAGCGGGCACCCCTACAATGAGCAGTTCTTC.